This T cell receptor (beta chain) emerged from a study of OX40 agonist ivuxolimab in advanced cancers. Study in general: Patient treatment consisted of intravenous ivuxolimab administration every 2 weeks at 0.01 to 10 mg/kg.

The repertoire was sequenced with immunoSEQ multiplex PCR; TCRdb's copy has only in-frame clones and lacks some. Counted here are about 54,000 clones, 84% occurring once; the ten biggest clones make up 1.2%. Study results and caveats: It was also the case that some nonresponders had low normalized T-cell clonal expansion.

Details on this clone: Its specificity is not known.

The TCR comes from an adult with an advanced solid tumor such as melanoma, head and neck, liver or kidney cancer. Sequenced material: CD4+ or CD8+ T cells sorted from blood, taken in a trial of the OX40 agonist ivuxolimab.

For the CDR3, the DNA is TGTGCCAGCACCCCGCGGCGGTCGAACACCGGGGAGCTGTTTTTT. Its protein is CASTPRRSNTGELFF. This chain connects TRBV9 to TRBJ2-2; unclear D gene. Germline CDR1 and CDR2: SGDLS and YYNGEE. The CDR3 spans 15 residues. V was shortened by 6 bases and J by 0 bases, with 12 bases between the two germline ends. Full variable domain (remainder filled in from reference TRBV9 and TRBJ2-2): DSGVTQTPKHLITATGQRVTLRCSPRSGDLSVYWYQQSLDQGLQFLIQYYNGEERAKGNILERFSAQQFPDLHSELNLSSLELGDSALYFCASTPRRSNTGELFFGEGSRLTVL.